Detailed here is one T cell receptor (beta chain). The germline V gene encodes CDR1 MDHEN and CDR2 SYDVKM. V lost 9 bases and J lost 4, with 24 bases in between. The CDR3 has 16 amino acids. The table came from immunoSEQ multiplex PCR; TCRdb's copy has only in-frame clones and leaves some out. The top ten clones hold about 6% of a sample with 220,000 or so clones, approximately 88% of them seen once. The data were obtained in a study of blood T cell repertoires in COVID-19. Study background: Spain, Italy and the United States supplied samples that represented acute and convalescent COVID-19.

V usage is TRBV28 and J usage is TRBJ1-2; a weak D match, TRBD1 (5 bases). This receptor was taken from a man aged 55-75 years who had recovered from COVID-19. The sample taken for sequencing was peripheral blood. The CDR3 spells CASLRLGGSEGYGYTF. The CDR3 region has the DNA TGTGCCAGTCTTCGTTTGGGGGGAAGCGAGGGCTATGGCTACACCTTC.